This T cell receptor beta chain came from a study of blood T cells in healthy people across ages. This clonotype was seen more than once but under ten times. The CDR3 covers 12 residues. Germline assignment: CDR1 DFQATT and CDR2 SNEGSKA (reference sequence). Deletions cut 6 bases from V and 2 bases from J, with 11 bases between. Extracted total RNA amounted to at least 5.5 micrograms for each sample. A second about 7 to 11 cycle PCR used barcoded and J-beta primers. Tagging of each cDNA molecule was performed by a template-switch adaptor with 12 random nucleotides. TCRdb independently ran MiXCR on the 5' RACE reads; one entry per CDR3 protein. The table lists fewer than 950,000 distinct CDR3 sequences, roughly 50% of them singletons, with about two fifths in the top ten.

The V and J genes are TRBV20-1 and TRBJ2-7, with D maybe TRBD2 (6 bases). This TCR derives from a man older than 75 in good health. Material for sequencing was blood. The CDR3 is CSAGSTTYEQYF. In DNA form, the CDR3 reads TGCAGTGCCGGGAGTACCACCTACGAGCAGTACTTC.